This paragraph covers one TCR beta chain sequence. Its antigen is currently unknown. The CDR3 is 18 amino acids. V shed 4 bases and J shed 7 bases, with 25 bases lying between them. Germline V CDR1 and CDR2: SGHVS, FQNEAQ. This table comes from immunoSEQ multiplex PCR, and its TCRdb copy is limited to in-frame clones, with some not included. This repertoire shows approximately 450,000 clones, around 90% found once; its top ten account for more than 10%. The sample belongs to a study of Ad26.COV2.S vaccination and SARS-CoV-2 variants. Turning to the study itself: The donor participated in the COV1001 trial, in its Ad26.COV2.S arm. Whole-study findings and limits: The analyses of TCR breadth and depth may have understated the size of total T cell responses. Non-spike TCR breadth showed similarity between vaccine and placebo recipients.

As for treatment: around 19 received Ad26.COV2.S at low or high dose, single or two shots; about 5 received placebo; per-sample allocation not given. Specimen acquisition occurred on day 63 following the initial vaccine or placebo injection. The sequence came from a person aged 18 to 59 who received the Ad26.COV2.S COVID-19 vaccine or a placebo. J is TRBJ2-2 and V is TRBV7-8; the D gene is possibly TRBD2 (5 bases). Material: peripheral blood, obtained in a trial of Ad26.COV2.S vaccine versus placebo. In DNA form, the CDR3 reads TGTGCCAGCAGCTCGTTAGATCTGACCGGGAACCTTATCGGGGAGCTGTTTTTT. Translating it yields CASSSLDLTGNLIGELFF.